This entry lists 13 T cell receptor beta chains sequenced from one sample in a study of shared clonotypes between healthy human individuals. Some clones are missing from TCRdb's copy, which holds only in-frame ones; the method was immunoSEQ multiplex PCR. The sample has approximately 340,000 clones, 73% seen once. Sequenced sample: memory CD4+ T cells sorted from blood. Subset specified: CD45RA-negative fraction. The receptors come from a man aged 25-45 years in good health.

The chain links TRBV28 to TRBJ2-4; 8 bases are shared with TRBD1. J was trimmed by 0 bases and V by 3 bases; bases with no gene match: 7. CDR1 is MDHEN and CDR2 is SYDVKM in the germline V gene. This CDR3 has 17 amino acids. CDR3 coding DNA: TGTGCCAGCAGTTTCTTTAGACAGGGGCTAGCCAAAAACATTCAGTACTTC. Residues: CASSFFRQGLAKNIQYF.

The chain employs TRBV6-5 and TRBJ2-1, with TRBD2 matching over 10 bases. The germline V gene has CDR1 MNHEY and CDR2 SVGAGI. The CDR3 consists of 11 residues. V dropped 5 bases and J dropped 16; count of bases not matched to a gene: 5. The CDR3 DNA sequence: TGTGCCAGCAGTGAAGCGGGGGGGCATTTCTTC. Residues: CASSEAGGHFF.

The V gene is TRBV7-2, the J gene TRBJ2-5; perhaps TRBD1 as D (6 bases). Deletions cut 0 bases from V and 5 bases from J, with 10 bases between. Germline V gives CDR1 SGHTA, CDR2 FQGNSA. This CDR3 is 14 amino acids long. The CDR3 DNA reads TGTGCCAGCAGCTTAGCGGCAGGGGTGGAGACCCAGTACTTC. It translates to CASSLAAGVETQYF.

The rearrangement joins TRBV19 to TRBJ1-5, with 7 bases aligning to TRBD1. CDR3 length: 15 residues. In germline, CDR1 is LNHDA, CDR2 SQIVND (reference sequence). Losses at the gene ends were 7 bases for V and 2 bases for J; bases not matched to a gene: 8. CDR3 nucleotide sequence: TGTGCCAGTAATCAGAACAGGGGACGCAATCAGCCCCAGCATTTT. Its translation: CASNQNRGRNQPQHF.

The chain uses TRBV15 and TRBJ2-1, with 8 nucleotides matching TRBD2. This CDR3 contains 16 residues. J was trimmed by 1 base and V by 2 bases; bases with no gene match: 4. Germline loops: CDR1 LNHNV, CDR2 YYDKDF (reference sequence). In DNA, the CDR3 is TGTGCCACCAGCAGAATTCCGGGAGGGTCCTACAATGAGCAGTTCTTC. Translation: CATSRIPGGSYNEQFF. Variable domain in full (rest from reference TRBV15 and TRBJ2-1): DAMVIQNPRYQVTQFGKPVTLSCSQTLNHNVMYWYQQKSSQAPKLLFHYYDKDFNNEADTPDNFQSRRPNTSFCFLDIRSPGLGDTAMYLCATSRIPGGSYNEQFFGPGTRLTVL.

V is TRBV19 and J is TRBJ1-5; D gene unclear. Per germline, CDR1 LNHDA and CDR2 SQIVND (reference sequence). Trimming stripped 5 bases from V and 7 bases from J, with 9 bases between. The CDR3 totals 12 residues. The CDR3 bases are TGTGCCAGTAGTCCGAGGGCCCAGCCCCAGCATTTT. Translation gives CASSPRAQPQHF.

The chain has TRBV4-3 and TRBJ2-7; 11 bases fit TRBD2. The CDR3 sequence is 14 residues long. The J segment lost 5 bases and the V segment lost 5 bases, leaving 5 bases of the junction unmatched. The V gene's germline CDR1 is LGHNA and CDR2 YSLEER. The CDR3 region has the DNA TGCGCCAGCAGCACAATACTAGCGGGAGACGAGCAGTACTTC. Protein: CASSTILAGDEQYF.

V is TRBV6-6 and J is TRBJ2-7; the D is unclear. CDR3 length equals 14 residues. V dropped 2 bases and J dropped 1 base, with 9 bases sitting between them. Germline CDR1 MNHNY, CDR2 SVGAGI (reference sequence). This chain's CDR3 is CASSYADASYEQYF. The CDR3 DNA follows: TGTGCCAGCAGTTACGCGGACGCATCCTACGAGCAGTACTTC.

This chain uses TRBV5-5 with TRBJ2-7, with 7 positions matching TRBD2. This CDR3 region has 16 residues. V lost 4 bases and J lost 5; bases outside the gene matches: 15. The germline V gene encodes CDR1 SGHKS and CDR2 YYEKEE (reference sequence). CDR3 in DNA: TGTGCCAGCAGCCCCGGTGGGGGGGACGTAAAGAACGAGCAGTACTTC. Protein sequence: CASSPGGGDVKNEQYF.

The chain is built from TRBV6-9 and TRBJ1-3; D is undetermined. CDR1 is MNHGY and CDR2 is SVAAGI in the germline V gene. Trimming left V 5 bases short and J 8 bases short, with 19 bases between. The CDR3 has 15 amino acids. For the CDR3, the DNA is TGTGCCAGCAGTCGTCGAATCTACCCTGGGGACACCATATATTTT. It specifies CASSRRIYPGDTIYF.

The chain combines TRBV27 with TRBJ2-7; D unresolved. The CDR3 consists of 13 residues. The V gene lost 9 bases and the J gene lost 1 base, with 13 bases spanning the gap. CDR1 and CDR2 (germline): MNHEY, SMNVEV (reference sequence). In DNA, the CDR3 is TGTGCCAGTTCGGACGTCGGATCCTACGAGCAGTACTTC. Translated, it gives CASSDVGSYEQYF.

The chain carries TRBV15 and TRBJ2-5; the match to TRBD1 covers 10 bases. The CDR3 has 15 residues. V trimming: 5 bases; J trimming: 4 bases; junction bases outside the gene matches: 7. Germline assignment: CDR1 LNHNV and CDR2 YYDKDF (reference sequence). CDR3 region: CATSSEDRGRETQYF. CDR3 sequence (DNA): TGTGCCACCAGCTCCGAGGACAGGGGGAGAGAGACCCAGTACTTC.

The chain is built from TRBV9 and TRBJ2-2, with D maybe TRBD2 (5 bases). The V end was cut by 2 bases, the J end by 0 bases, with 11 bases between. In germline, CDR1 is SGDLS, CDR2 YYNGEE. This CDR3 has 16 residues. CDR3 residues: CASSVGLAANTGELFF. The CDR3 DNA sequence: TGTGCCAGCAGCGTTGGCCTAGCCGCGAACACCGGGGAGCTGTTTTTT.